This T cell receptor (beta chain) comes out of a study of blood T cell repertoires in COVID-19. Repertoires were generated with immunoSEQ multiplex PCR, while TCRdb's copy carries only in-frame clones and drops some. Here the sample spans 260,000 or so clones, 88% being singletons. The CDR3 is 15 residues long. Per the germline V gene, CDR1 is MNHEY and CDR2 is SMNVEV (reference sequence). V dropped 4 bases and J dropped 3; count of bases not matched to a gene: 5. Material: peripheral blood. The rearrangement joins TRBV27 to TRBJ2-7; TRBD2 matches at 11 bases. The TCR sequence derives from a human donor in a cohort sampled during active COVID-19. The CDR3 region is CASSSVLAGVYEQYF. CDR3 bases: TGTGCCAGCAGTTCTGTACTAGCGGGAGTCTACGAGCAGTACTTC.